Below, one T cell receptor beta chain is given with its context. This record comes from a study of patients and donors after allogeneic stem cell transplantation. Each CDR3 protein is one row after TCRdb ran MiXCR on the RT-PCR reads. The sample yields more than 850,000 distinct CDR3 sequences, under 20% seen once. The germline gives CDR1 SGHRS, CDR2 YFSETQ. This CDR3 contains 14 residues. The V segment lost 4 bases and the J segment 6 bases; nucleotides outside the gene matches: 9. The chain uses TRBV5-1 and TRBJ1-2; TRBD1 agrees at 7 bases. The specimen was blood, either unsorted or a sorted T cell fraction (not recorded which). This sequence originates from a human donor who was either an allogeneic HSCT recipient or a stem cell or donor lymphocyte infusion donor (not recorded which). It is not recorded whose cells these are; they may come from a transplant donor. The CDR3 DNA follows: TGCGCCAGCAGCACCCAGGGACAGCCAGATGGCTACACCTTC. The encoded protein is CASSTQGQPDGYTF.